The 23 T cell receptor beta chains below come from one sample, sequenced in a study of T cell responses to AZD1222 COVID-19 vaccine. The data were produced by immunoSEQ multiplex PCR, yet TCRdb's version contains in-frame clones alone and is incomplete. In the table there are 160,000 or so clones, roughly nine tenths of which are singletons. The material sequenced was peripheral blood, taken on day 0 of AZD1222 vaccination. Receptors were obtained from an adult in good health.

The V and J genes are TRBV27 and TRBJ1-1; weak D call: TRBD1 (5 bases). Germline CDR1 MNHEY, CDR2 SMNVEV (reference sequence). The CDR3 loop spans 13 amino acids. V was shortened by 4 bases and J by 1 base, with 7 bases between the two germline ends. CDR3: CASSYGGNTEAFF. The CDR3 DNA sequence: TGTGCCAGCAGTTATGGGGGGAACACTGAAGCTTTCTTT.

This rearrangement joins TRBV24-1 to TRBJ2-1, with a possible D match to TRBD2 (7 bases). Trimming took 4 bases from V and 3 from J, leaving 15 bases between them. This CDR3 spans 16 amino acids. The germline V gene has CDR1 KGHDR and CDR2 SFDVKD. CDR3 in amino acids: CATSDPGGRNYNEQFF. The CDR3 DNA follows: TGTGCCACCAGTGACCCCGGGGGGCGGAACTACAATGAGCAGTTCTTC.

The chain carries TRBV21-1 and TRBJ1-1; whether TRBD1, the table's D call, matches the DNA was not checked. TRBV21-1 is a pseudogene segment. The CDR3 sequence is 13 residues long. The CDR3 nucleotides are TGTGCCAGCAGTACTAGGACAGCCCCTGAAGCTTTCTTT. It encodes CASSTRTAPEAFF.

The chain is built from TRBV6-1 and TRBJ1-5, with no clear D. The CDR3 loop spans 15 amino acids. The germline V gene has CDR1 MNHNS and CDR2 SASEGT. The V and J ends lost 2 bases and 0 bases respectively, with 8 bases between them. DNA of the CDR3: TGTGCCAGCAGTGAATGGGCAGCTAGCAATCAGCCCCAGCATTTT. Its translation: CASSEWAASNQPQHF.

This clone has a handful of counts. The V and J genes are TRBV15 and TRBJ2-1; 7 bases fit TRBD2. The CDR3 is made up of 14 amino acids. The germline gives CDR1 LNHNV, CDR2 YYDKDF (reference sequence). Germline trimming cut 1 base from V and 7 bases from J; bases unmatched to any gene: 4. The CDR3 sequence: CATSRGREGNEQFF. CDR3 DNA: TGTGCCACCAGCAGAGGGAGGGAGGGGAATGAGCAGTTCTTC.

The chain is built from TRBV12-5 and TRBJ1-2, with 9 bases aligning to TRBD1. CDR1 and CDR2 from the germline V gene are LGHNT and FRNRAP. The trim removed 5 bases at V and 1 base at J, leaving 8 bases unmatched. The CDR3 has 16 residues. CDR3 sequence (DNA): TGTGCTAGTGGTCTTCCTCCGACAGGGGGTAACTATGGCTACACCTTC. Encoded protein: CASGLPPTGGNYGYTF.

V and J are TRBV5-1 and TRBJ2-5; 13 nucleotides align to TRBD2. Germline V gene data show CDR1 as SGHRS and CDR2 as YFSETQ. This CDR3 spans 15 amino acids. V shed 3 bases, J shed 4 bases, and the junction held 3 bases outside the gene matches. The CDR3 protein is CASSWGLAGTETQYF. The CDR3 coding sequence is TGCGCCAGCAGCTGGGGACTAGCGGGAACAGAGACCCAGTACTTC.

The V and J genes are TRBV7-9 and TRBJ1-1, with a weak D call TRBD1 (6 bases). The V and J ends lost 0 bases and 6 bases respectively, with 8 bases between them. Germline CDR1 SEHNR, CDR2 FQNEAQ (reference sequence). The CDR3 totals 13 residues. CDR3 region: CASSLAQGSEAFF. CDR3 nucleotides: TGTGCCAGCAGCTTAGCGCAGGGGTCTGAAGCTTTCTTT.

V gene TRBV9 combines with J gene TRBJ1-1; D not resolved. Trimming shortened V by 0 bases and J by 2 bases, and 8 bases separated the two germline ends. Germline lookup yields CDR1 SGDLS and CDR2 YYNGEE. The CDR3 sequence is 14 residues long. The DNA of the CDR3 is TGTGCCAGCAGCGTAGCTTATATTAACACTGAAGCTTTCTTT. Its translation: CASSVAYINTEAFF.

V and J are TRBV3-1 (or the pseudogene TRBV3-2) and TRBJ1-1; 7 bases agree with TRBD1. V gave up 5 bases and J gave up 0 bases; unmatched junction bases: 9. Germline-derived CDR1 and CDR2 are LGHDT and YNNKEL (reference sequence). The CDR3 extends over 16 amino acids. In DNA form, the CDR3 reads TGTGCCAGCAGCGCCCGATCGGGACAGATGAACACTGAAGCTTTCTTT. Its translation is CASSARSGQMNTEAFF.

The chain uses TRBV7-9 and TRBJ2-1; D remains unclear. This CDR3 region has 14 residues. CDR1 is SEHNR and CDR2 is FQNEAQ in the germline V gene (reference sequence). The germline V and J ends were trimmed by 0 bases and 4 bases, with 7 bases remaining between them. The CDR3 nucleotides are TGTGCCAGCAGCTTAGCGGACCGGTACAATGAGCAGTTCTTC. Amino acids: CASSLADRYNEQFF.

The chain carries TRBV5-4 and TRBJ1-4; possible D gene TRBD1, 6 bases. With 4 bases removed from V and 0 bases from J, the gap between germline ends came to 10 bases. Germline values: CDR1 SGHNT, CDR2 YYREEE (reference sequence). The CDR3 spans 15 residues. The CDR3 DNA sequence: TGTGCCAGCAGCGCCGGGGGCTCAACTAATGAAAAACTGTTTTTT. The encoded protein is CASSAGGSTNEKLFF.

V is TRBV6-5 and J is TRBJ1-1, with no clear D. This CDR3 has 13 residues. Per germline, CDR1 MNHEY and CDR2 SVGAGI. Trimming took off 7 bases at V and 4 bases at J, with 13 bases between the two ends. As DNA, the CDR3 is TGTGCCAGCAAGCGGTGGGTCGGCACTGAAGCTTTCTTT. As protein: CASKRWVGTEAFF.

The chain is built from TRBV7-8 and TRBJ1-6; D uncertain. This CDR3 has 15 residues. Germline V gene data show CDR1 as SGHVS and CDR2 as FQNEAQ. Deletions cut 5 bases from V and 4 bases from J, with 12 bases between. In DNA, the CDR3 is TGTGCCAGCAGCGCCACGGGCCTTTATAATTCACCCCTCCACTTT. Amino acids: CASSATGLYNSPLHF.

This chain links TRBV27 with TRBJ2-1; TRBD2 aligns across 7 bases. V was clipped by 4 bases and J by 7 bases; unmatched bases: 16. The CDR3 is 17 amino acids. The germline V gene encodes CDR1 MNHEY and CDR2 SMNVEV (reference sequence). The CDR3 reads CASSSYGGERRRNEQFF. The CDR3 nucleotides are TGTGCCAGCAGTTCCTATGGGGGGGAGCGACGACGGAATGAGCAGTTCTTC.

In DNA, the CDR3 is TGTGCCCCTCAGAACTTGACAGGGAGCGGCACTGAAGCTTTCTTT. Translating it yields CAPQNLTGSGTEAFF. The chain uses TRBV7-9 and TRBJ1-1; 7 bases match TRBD1. Germline values: CDR1 SEHNR, CDR2 FQNEAQ (reference sequence). The junction had 16 bases not matched to a gene; V was cut back by 11 bases and J by 4 bases. This CDR3 contains 15 residues.

V usage is TRBV30 and J usage is TRBJ1-2; D unresolved. The length of the CDR3 is 13 residues. The ends were cut back, 4 bases at V and 5 bases at J, with 14 bases in the middle. CDR1 is GTSNPN, CDR2 SVGIG, per germline (reference sequence). In DNA, the CDR3 is TGTGCCTGGACGGATAGGACTACATATGGCTACACCTTC. Protein: CAWTDRTTYGYTF.

The gene calls are TRBV5-6 and TRBJ1-3, with TRBD1 matching over 7 bases. V shed 4 bases and J 1 base; nucleotides not matched to a gene: 2. Germline V CDR1 and CDR2: SGHDT, YYEEEE. This CDR3 has 14 amino acids. CDR3 residues: CASSLTGSGNTIYF. CDR3 in DNA: TGTGCCAGCAGCCTGACAGGGTCTGGAAACACCATATATTTT.

The rearrangement links TRBV7-9 to TRBJ2-7, with 12 positions matching TRBD2. Losses at the gene ends were 8 bases for V and 1 base for J; bases not matched to a gene: 3. There are 14 residues in the CDR3. CDR1 is SEHNR and CDR2 is FQNEAQ in the germline V gene (reference sequence). CDR3 bases: TGTGCCAGCGGGGGGACTAGCGGGTCCTACGAGCAGTACTTC. It is translated as CASGGTSGSYEQYF.

The chain employs TRBV19 and TRBJ2-3, with D perhaps TRBD1 (5 bases). The ends were cut back, 6 bases at V and 0 bases at J, with 16 bases in the middle. The CDR3 covers 16 residues. The V gene's germline CDR1 is LNHDA and CDR2 SQIVND (reference sequence). CDR3 nucleotides: TGTGCCAGTAGATTCAGCTGGGGCGTAAGCACAGATACGCAGTATTTT. Protein sequence: CASRFSWGVSTDTQYF. The whole variable domain, filled in from reference TRBV19 and TRBJ2-3, reads DGGITQSPKYLFRKEGQNVTLSCEQNLNHDAMYWYRQDPGQGLRLIYYSQIVNDFQKGDIAEGYSVSREKKESFPLTVTSAQKNPTAFYLCASRFSWGVSTDTQYFGPGTRLTVL.

The chain uses TRBV5-1 and TRBJ1-1; D is uncertain. The CDR3 loop spans 18 amino acids. Germline V gene data show CDR1 as SGHRS and CDR2 as YFSETQ. With 0 bases removed from V and 5 bases from J, the gap between germline ends came to 23 bases. CDR3: CASSLVTGGFDRRTEAFF. In DNA, the CDR3 is TGCGCCAGCAGCTTGGTAACGGGCGGGTTTGATCGGCGGACTGAAGCTTTCTTT.

The CDR3 sequence: CASSPGQGDEQFF. CDR3 DNA: TGTGCCAGCTCACCAGGACAGGGCGATGAGCAGTTCTTC. The chain links TRBV18 to TRBJ2-1; 8 nucleotides match TRBD1. The CDR3 has 13 residues. V lost 2 bases to trimming and J lost 8 bases; unmatched junction nucleotides: 2. The V gene's germline CDR1 is KGHSH and CDR2 LQKENI.

The chain employs TRBV12-3 or TRBV12-4 and TRBJ2-5, with 7 bases matching TRBD2. CDR3 length: 13 amino acids. The junction had 5 bases not matched to a gene; V was cut back by 6 bases and J by 4 bases. The CDR3 sequence: CASSSGGRETQYF. CDR3 DNA sequence: TGTGCCAGCAGCTCCGGGGGGAGAGAGACCCAGTACTTC.